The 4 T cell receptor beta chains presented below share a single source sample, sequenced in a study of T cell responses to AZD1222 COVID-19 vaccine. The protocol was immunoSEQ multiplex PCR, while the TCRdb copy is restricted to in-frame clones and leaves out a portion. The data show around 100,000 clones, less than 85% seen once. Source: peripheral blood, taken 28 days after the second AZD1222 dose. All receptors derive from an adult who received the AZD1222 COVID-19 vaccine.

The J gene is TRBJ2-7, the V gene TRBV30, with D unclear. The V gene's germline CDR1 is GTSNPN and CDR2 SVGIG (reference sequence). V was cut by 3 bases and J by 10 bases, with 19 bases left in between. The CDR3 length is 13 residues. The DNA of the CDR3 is TGTGCCTGGAGGTCCCTTGGAGTAGGTCTTCAGTACTTC. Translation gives CAWRSLGVGLQYF.

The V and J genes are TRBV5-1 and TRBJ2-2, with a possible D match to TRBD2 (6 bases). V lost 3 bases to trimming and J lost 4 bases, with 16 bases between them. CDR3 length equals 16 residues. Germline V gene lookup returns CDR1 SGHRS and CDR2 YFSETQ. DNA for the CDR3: TGCGCCAGCAGCTGGAGGGCTAGCGAGGCCACCGGGGAGCTGTTTTTT. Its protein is CASSWRASEATGELFF.

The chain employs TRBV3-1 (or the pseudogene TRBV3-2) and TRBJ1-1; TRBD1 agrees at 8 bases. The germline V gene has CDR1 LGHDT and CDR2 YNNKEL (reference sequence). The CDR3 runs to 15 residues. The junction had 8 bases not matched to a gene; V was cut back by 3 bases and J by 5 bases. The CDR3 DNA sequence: TGTGCCAGCAGCCAGGTTCGGACAGGGAGGACTGAAGCTTTCTTT. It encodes CASSQVRTGRTEAFF.

The CDR3 spells CASRRQDSYEQYF. CDR3 coding DNA: TGTGCCAGTAGGAGACAGGACTCCTACGAGCAGTACTTC. V is TRBV19 and J is TRBJ2-7, with a tentative D call TRBD1 (6 bases). V lost 6 bases and J 0 bases, leaving 9 bases between the germline ends. The CDR3 length is 13 residues. Germline CDR1 reads LNHDA; CDR2 reads SQIVND (reference sequence).